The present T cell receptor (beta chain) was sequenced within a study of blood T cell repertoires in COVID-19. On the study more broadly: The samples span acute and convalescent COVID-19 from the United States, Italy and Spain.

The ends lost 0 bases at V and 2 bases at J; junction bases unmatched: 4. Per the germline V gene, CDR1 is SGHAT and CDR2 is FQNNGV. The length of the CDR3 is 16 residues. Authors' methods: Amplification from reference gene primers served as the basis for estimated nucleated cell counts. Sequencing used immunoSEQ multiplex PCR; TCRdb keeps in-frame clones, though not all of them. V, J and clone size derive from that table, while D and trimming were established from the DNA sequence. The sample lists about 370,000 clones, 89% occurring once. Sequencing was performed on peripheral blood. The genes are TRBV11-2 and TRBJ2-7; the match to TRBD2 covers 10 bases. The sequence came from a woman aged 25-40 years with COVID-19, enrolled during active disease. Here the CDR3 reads CASSLDERGGPYEQYF. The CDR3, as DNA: TGTGCCAGCAGCTTAGATGAGCGGGGGGGCCCCTACGAGCAGTACTTC.